Listed here are 31 T cell receptor beta chains from one sample, sequenced in a study of response to subunit inactivated influenza vaccine. TCRdb re-derived calls from the RT-PCR reads in MiXCR, one entry per CDR3 protein. The table has approximately 490,000 distinct CDR3 sequences, around 7.9% seen once. This specimen was PBMCs from blood, taken about 23 months after vaccination. The origin of the receptors is a man in his fifties or sixties who received an inactivated influenza vaccine.

The chain couples TRBV29-1 to TRBJ1-1; 10 bases match TRBD1. The CDR3 runs to 15 residues. Germline V gives CDR1 SQVTM, CDR2 ANQGSEA. The V and J ends lost 5 bases and 10 bases, in that order; junction bases with no gene match: 16. CDR3 sequence reads: CSVTKTGQGGKVAFF. CDR3 bases: TGCAGCGTTACGAAAACCGGACAGGGGGGGAAAGTAGCTTTCTTT.

This clonotype occurred a few times. The CDR3 sequence is CASSEGGSGINQPQHF. The CDR3 DNA reads as TGTGCCAGCAGTGAAGGAGGGTCGGGGATCAATCAGCCCCAGCATTTT. V usage is TRBV6-1 and J usage is TRBJ1-5; no firm D call. The CDR3 sequence is 16 residues long. Germline lookup yields CDR1 MNHNS and CDR2 SASEGT. Trimming took off 1 base at V and 3 bases at J, with 13 bases between the two ends.

This clonotype has ten or more counts. The chain is built from TRBV6-1 and TRBJ2-5; 11 positions agree with TRBD1. V lost 6 bases to trimming and J lost 2 bases; unmatched junction nucleotides: 5. The CDR3 is 15 residues long. Germline-derived CDR1 and CDR2 are MNHNS and SASEGT. Here the CDR3 reads CASRDRGRVQETQYF. CDR3 nucleotides: TGTGCCAGCAGGGACAGGGGGCGCGTACAAGAGACCCAGTACTTC.

In this sample, this clonotype turned up a few times. This chain connects TRBV7-2 to TRBJ2-5, with 7 nucleotides matching TRBD2. Germline V CDR1 and CDR2: SGHTA, FQGNSA. The CDR3 has 14 amino acids. J gave up 4 bases and V 5 bases, and 7 bases lay outside the gene matches. The CDR3, as DNA: TGTGCCAGCAGCCCTGGGAGGGTAATAGAGACCCAGTACTTC. This sequence encodes CASSPGRVIETQYF.

The sample holds a few counts of this clonotype. The chain carries TRBV27 and TRBJ2-7; D could derive from TRBD1 or TRBD2 (5 bases each). Germline assignment: CDR1 MNHEY and CDR2 SMNVEV (reference sequence). Trimming removed 5 bases from V and 0 bases from J, with 11 bases in between. The CDR3 is 14 residues long. The CDR3 bases are TGTGCCAGCAGTGAGGGGTTTAGCTCCTACGAGCAGTACTTC. Residues: CASSEGFSSYEQYF.

In this sample, this clonotype turned up a few times. The rearrangement links TRBV7-2 to TRBJ2-7; TRBD2 matches 13 bases. Germline values: CDR1 SGHTA, CDR2 FQGNSA. The J segment lost 4 bases and the V segment lost 1 base, leaving 4 bases of the junction unmatched. The CDR3 is 16 residues long. CDR3 nucleotide sequence: TGTGCCAGCAGCTTAGGGGGACTAGCGGGGCGATACGAGCAGTACTTC. As protein: CASSLGGLAGRYEQYF.

This clonotype came up a few times. The rearrangement links TRBV6-5 to TRBJ2-3; 8 nucleotides agree with TRBD1. The CDR3 extends over 16 amino acids. The V gene end was trimmed by 4 bases and the J gene end by 1 base; junction bases not matched to a gene: 7. Germline CDR1 is MNHEY and CDR2 is SVGAGI. The CDR3 sequence is CASSFPGGGRTDTQYF. The CDR3 nucleotides are TGTGCCAGCAGTTTCCCAGGGGGCGGTCGCACAGATACGCAGTATTTT.

The rearrangement joins TRBV12-3 or TRBV12-4 to TRBJ1-6; 8 bases match TRBD1. The CDR3 runs to 16 residues. J gave up 10 bases and V 10 bases, and 18 bases lay outside the gene matches. The CDR3: CATNLRGQGASSPLHF. CDR3 nucleotides: TGTGCCACCAACCTCCGCGGACAGGGCGCTTCCTCACCCCTCCACTTT.

This clonotype was seen a few times. This sequence joins TRBV20-1 and TRBJ2-1, with 9 bases that match TRBD2. There are 14 residues in the CDR3. The V and J ends lost 5 bases and 6 bases, in that order; junction bases with no gene match: 8. Germline V gives CDR1 DFQATT, CDR2 SNEGSKA (reference sequence). In DNA form, the CDR3 reads TGCAGTGCTTTTAGCGGGAGTTCGGGCAATGAGCAGTTCTTC. It codes for CSAFSGSSGNEQFF.

The chain employs TRBV9 and TRBJ2-5; D gene uncertain. V dropped 0 bases and J dropped 2 bases, with 14 bases sitting between them. The germline gives CDR1 SGDLS, CDR2 YYNGEE. This CDR3 is 16 amino acids long. The CDR3 loop is CASSVGVVSIQETQYF. CDR3 nucleotides: TGTGCCAGCAGCGTAGGTGTCGTCAGTATTCAAGAGACCCAGTACTTC.

In this sample, this clonotype turned up many times. The gene calls are TRBV12-3 or TRBV12-4 and TRBJ2-2, with 8 bases lining up with TRBD1. V shed 6 bases and J 2 bases; nucleotides not matched to a gene: 5. The CDR3 loop spans 15 amino acids. The CDR3 DNA is TGTGCCAGCAGCCCCGGACAGGGAAACACCGGGGAGCTGTTTTTT. Its protein is CASSPGQGNTGELFF.

Many counts were recorded for this clonotype. This chain joins TRBV6-2 or TRBV6-3 and TRBJ2-1, with D possibly being TRBD1 (5 bases). CDR3 size: 13 residues. V was shortened by 6 bases and J by 2 bases, with 8 bases between the two germline ends. The germline V gene encodes CDR1 MNHEY and CDR2 SVGEGT. The CDR3 coding sequence is TGTGCCAGCAGGGAACAGGCCTACAATGAGCAGTTCTTC. Protein product: CASREQAYNEQFF.

The chain is built from TRBV27 and TRBJ1-2; unclear D gene. The germline V gene has CDR1 MNHEY and CDR2 SMNVEV (reference sequence). The CDR3 contains 13 residues. V was clipped by 3 bases and J by 1 base, with 6 bases between them. The CDR3 loop is CASSLKGNYGYTF. CDR3 nucleotides: TGTGCCAGCAGTTTGAAGGGTAACTATGGCTACACCTTC.

There are a few counts of this clonotype. The chain's CDR3 is CASSLFSGSEAFF. In nucleotides, the CDR3 is TGTGCCAGCAGTTTGTTTTCTGGCTCTGAAGCTTTCTTT. The chain couples TRBV12-3 or TRBV12-4 to TRBJ1-1, with D unresolved. V dropped 3 bases and J dropped 6 bases, with 11 bases sitting between them. CDR3 length: 13 residues.

In its sample, this clonotype was seen many times. The rearrangement links TRBV24-1 to TRBJ2-3, with 11 positions matching TRBD1. This CDR3 comprises 16 residues. CDR1 and CDR2 (germline): KGHDR, SFDVKD. The junction had 3 bases not matched to a gene; V was cut back by 3 bases and J by 2 bases. CDR3 region: CATSDPGQGVTDTQYF. The DNA of the CDR3 is TGTGCCACCAGTGATCCGGGACAGGGGGTCACAGATACGCAGTATTTT.

This clonotype was found a few times. The V and J genes are TRBV7-2 and TRBJ2-7; 13 nucleotides agree with TRBD2. This CDR3 region has 14 residues. The V gene end was trimmed by 5 bases and the J gene end by 12 bases; junction bases not matched to a gene: 10. CDR1 is SGHTA, CDR2 FQGNSA, per germline. The CDR3 DNA sequence: TGTGCCAGCAGCACCACGGGACTAGCGGGAATTTGGTACTTC. This codes for CASSTTGLAGIWYF.

This clonotype was seen a few times. The chain couples TRBV12-3 or TRBV12-4 to TRBJ2-1; D remains ambiguous. The CDR3 totals 13 residues. Trimming stripped 3 bases from V and 11 bases from J, with 14 bases between. CDR3 sequence: CASSFSANWQQFF. The CDR3 bases are TGTGCCAGCAGTTTCTCGGCCAACTGGCAGCAGTTCTTC.

The gene calls are TRBV7-2 and TRBJ2-5; D is unresolved. Trimming removed 5 bases at V and 2 bases at J, with 12 bases between. Germline CDR1 and CDR2: SGHTA and FQGNSA. The CDR3 is made up of 14 amino acids. CDR3 sequence (DNA): TGTGCCAGCAGCCATCAAACGGGTCAAGAGACCCAGTACTTC. Its protein is CASSHQTGQETQYF.

The chain is built from TRBV4-3 and TRBJ2-1, with D unresolved. Trimming shortened V by 0 bases and J by 4 bases, and 10 bases separated the two germline ends. CDR1 is LGHNA, CDR2 YSLEER, per germline. CDR3 length: 15 residues. The CDR3: CASSQDAGLYNEQFF. CDR3 nucleotide sequence: TGCGCCAGCAGCCAAGATGCCGGGCTATACAATGAGCAGTTCTTC.

This clonotype was seen more than once but under ten times. V usage is TRBV11-2 and J usage is TRBJ2-7, with D possibly being TRBD1 (6 bases). This CDR3 is 15 amino acids long. V gave up 2 bases and J gave up 1 base, with 12 bases separating them. Germline CDR1 reads SGHAT; CDR2 reads FQNNGV. In nucleotides, the CDR3 is TGTGCCAGCAGCTTACGGCCAGGGGATTCCTACGAGCAGTACTTC. It is translated as CASSLRPGDSYEQYF. Based on the CDR3 plus reference TRBV11-2 and TRBJ2-7, the full variable domain is EAGVAQSPRYKIIEKRQSVAFWCNPISGHATLYWYQQILGQGPKLLIQFQNNGVVDDSQLPKDRFSAERLKGVDSTLKIQPAKLEDSAVYLCASSLRPGDSYEQYFGPGTRLTVT.

The chain employs TRBV9 and TRBJ1-1; TRBD1 matches at 8 bases. Germline CDR1 is SGDLS and CDR2 is YYNGEE. The CDR3 extends over 13 amino acids. V gave up 4 bases and J gave up 6 bases; unmatched junction bases: 5. As DNA, the CDR3 is TGTGCCAGCAGCTCGGACAGGGACGCTGAAGCTTTCTTT. Translation gives CASSSDRDAEAFF.

The chain couples TRBV6-2 or TRBV6-3 to TRBJ2-3, with D possibly matching TRBD2 (6 bases). Germline assignment: CDR1 MNHEY and CDR2 SVGEGT. The length of the CDR3 is 15 residues. Deletions cut 6 bases from V and 0 bases from J, with 13 bases between. CDR3 in DNA: TGTGCCAGCAGCAACGGACTATTTAGCACAGATACGCAGTATTTT. Translated: CASSNGLFSTDTQYF.

This clonotype was detected ten times or more. This chain joins TRBV5-1 and TRBJ1-2; 8 bases fit TRBD1. J gave up 4 bases and V 0 bases, and 5 bases lay outside the gene matches. CDR1 is SGHRS and CDR2 is YFSETQ in the germline V gene. This CDR3 contains 15 residues. The CDR3 nucleotides are TGCGCCAGCAGCTTGGTTGCAGGGGGCGTCTATGGCTACACCTTC. This gives the protein CASSLVAGGVYGYTF. Supplemented by reference TRBV5-1 and TRBJ1-2, the full variable domain reads KAGVTQTPRYLIKTRGQQVTLSCSPISGHRSVSWYQQTPGQGLQFLFEYFSETQRNKGNFPGRFSGRQFSNSRSEMNVSTLELGDSALYLCASSLVAGGVYGYTFGSGTRLTVV.

This clonotype was observed at least ten times. V is TRBV20-1 and J is TRBJ2-4; D is uncertain. Germline V gene lookup returns CDR1 DFQATT and CDR2 SNEGSKA (reference sequence). The CDR3 is 15 amino acids. Trimming left V 0 bases short and J 1 base short, with 10 bases between. In DNA, the CDR3 is TGCAGTGCTAGAGATGGCGGTCTGGCCAAAAACATTCAGTACTTC. This encodes CSARDGGLAKNIQYF.

This clonotype was observed at least ten times. The rearrangement joins TRBV4-3 to TRBJ2-5; D gene uncertain. The CDR3 consists of 15 residues. CDR1 LGHNA and CDR2 YSLEER come from the germline V gene. Trimming removed 0 bases at V and 4 bases at J, with 12 bases between. CDR3 nucleotide sequence: TGCGCCAGCAGCCAAGATTTAGGGTATTCAGAGACCCAGTACTTC. Its translation: CASSQDLGYSETQYF.

The rearrangement links TRBV7-3 to TRBJ2-2; TRBD2 matches 9 bases. V lost 5 bases to trimming and J lost 5 bases; unmatched junction nucleotides: 3. The CDR3 has 14 residues. Germline CDR1 and CDR2: SGHTA and FQGTGA. CDR3 loop: CASSGGLATGELFF. The CDR3 DNA is TGTGCCAGCAGCGGGGGACTAGCTACCGGGGAGCTGTTTTTT.

This clonotype has more than one count but fewer than ten. The chain is built from TRBV7-9 and TRBJ2-2, with D tentatively TRBD2 (6 bases). V lost 5 bases and J 6 bases, leaving 10 bases between the germline ends. The length of the CDR3 is 13 residues. Per germline, CDR1 SEHNR and CDR2 FQNEAQ (reference sequence). CDR3 bases: TGTGCCAGCAGCCATAGCGGCCCCGGGGAGCTGTTTTTT. Translated: CASSHSGPGELFF. The full variable domain, rest sourced from reference TRBV7-9 and TRBJ2-2, is DTGVSQNPRHKITKRGQNVTFRCDPISEHNRLYWYRQTLGQGPEFLTYFQNEAQLEKSRLLSDRFSAERPKGSFSTLEIQRTEQGDSAMYLCASSHSGPGELFFGEGSRLTVL.

This clonotype was seen many times. The chain has TRBV3-1 and TRBJ1-6, with D possibly being TRBD1 (6 bases). The CDR3 is 13 amino acids. Germline assignment: CDR1 LGHDT and CDR2 YNNKEL (reference sequence). V lost 5 bases and J lost 7, with 9 bases in between. DNA of the CDR3: TGTGCCAGCAGCGTGACAGGCAATTCACCCCTCCACTTT. The encoded protein is CASSVTGNSPLHF. Filled out from reference TRBV3-1 and TRBJ1-6, the complete variable domain reads DTAVSQTPKYLVTQMGNDKSIKCEQNLGHDTMYWYKQDSKKFLKIMFSYNNKELIINETVPNRFSPKSPDKAHLNLHINSLELGDSAVYFCASSVTGNSPLHFGNGTRLTVT.

This clonotype was recorded a few times. This rearrangement joins TRBV6-2 or TRBV6-3 to TRBJ2-7; no clear D gene. The CDR3 covers 15 residues. Trimming removed 3 bases at V and 3 bases at J, with 15 bases between. Germline CDR1 is MNHEY and CDR2 is SVGEGT. The CDR3 protein is CASSYRDGRYYEQYF. CDR3 sequence (DNA): TGTGCCAGCAGTTATAGGGATGGAAGGTACTACGAGCAGTACTTC.

This clonotype was counted ten times or more. The rearrangement uses TRBV5-4 and TRBJ2-1; D call uncertain. Germline CDR1 reads SGHNT; CDR2 reads YYREEE (reference sequence). Trimming removed 0 bases from V and 6 bases from J, with 7 bases in between. The CDR3 has 13 amino acids. Here the CDR3 reads CASSLALFNEQFF. The CDR3 region has the DNA TGTGCCAGCAGCTTGGCTCTTTTCAATGAGCAGTTCTTC.

The chain combines TRBV6-5 with TRBJ2-1; 11 bases are a match to TRBD2. This CDR3 is 15 amino acids long. CDR1 is MNHEY and CDR2 is SVGAGI in the germline V gene. V lost 2 bases and J lost 6; bases outside the gene matches: 3. The CDR3 bases are TGTGCCAGCAGTTACCGCGGGACTAGCGGCAATGAGCAGTTCTTC. Its translation is CASSYRGTSGNEQFF.